This TCR beta chain was recovered during a study of CD8 T cells in Susac syndrome. The sequenced target, TCR beta, came from blood CD8+ and CD4+ T cells. The V and J ends lost 3 bases and 7 bases respectively, with 15 bases between them. The germline V gene has CDR1 SQVTM and CDR2 ANQGSEA. This CDR3 is 14 amino acids long. cDNA came from about 0.5 to 1 ug RNA primed by random hexamers. TCR beta CDR3 was amplified by immunoSEQ multiplex PCR. This amplification extended across 54 Vbeta and 13 Jbeta segments. TCRdb reprocessed the immunoSEQ multiplex PCR reads with MiXCR, giving one entry per CDR3 protein. This sample has some 450,000 distinct CDR3 sequences, with around 85% found just once.

This receptor was taken from a human donor with multiple sclerosis. The chain uses TRBV29-1 and TRBJ1-4, with D possibly matching TRBD1 (5 bases). The sequenced sample was CD8+ T cells from PBMCs. CDR3 in amino acids: CSVEGGDDSEKLFF. CDR3 nucleotides: TGCAGCGTTGAGGGAGGGGACGACAGTGAAAAACTGTTTTTT.